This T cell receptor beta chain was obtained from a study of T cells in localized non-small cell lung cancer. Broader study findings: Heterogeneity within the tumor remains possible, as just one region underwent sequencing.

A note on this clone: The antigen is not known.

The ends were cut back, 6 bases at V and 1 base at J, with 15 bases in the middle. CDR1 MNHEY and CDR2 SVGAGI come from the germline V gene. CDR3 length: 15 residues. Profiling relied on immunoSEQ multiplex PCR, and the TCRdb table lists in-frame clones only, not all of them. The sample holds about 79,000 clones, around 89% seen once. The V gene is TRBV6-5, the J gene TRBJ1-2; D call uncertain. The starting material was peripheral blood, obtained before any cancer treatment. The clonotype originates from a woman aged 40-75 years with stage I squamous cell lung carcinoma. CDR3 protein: CASRPSFRGNYGYTF. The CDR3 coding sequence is TGTGCCAGCAGACCCTCCTTTCGGGGTAACTATGGCTACACCTTC.